This T cell receptor beta chain was identified in a study of blood T cell repertoires in COVID-19. Study in general: Samples representing acute and convalescent COVID-19 were sourced from the United States, Italy and Spain. Sample material is recorded as cDNA or gDNA derived from T cells, B-cell-depleted T cells, or PBMCs.

The CDR3 has 12 amino acids. Germline V CDR1 and CDR2: LNHDA, SQIVND (reference sequence). V was trimmed by 3 bases and J by 7 bases, leaving 7 bases between them. Original processing methods: For nucleated cells, counts were estimated from reference gene primer amplification. The data were produced by immunoSEQ multiplex PCR, yet TCRdb's version contains in-frame clones alone and is incomplete. The D gene and trimming were derived from the DNA, and the V and J assignments and clone size from that table. The sample gives about 130,000 clones, around 87% of which show up once; 3.6% is in the top ten. The sample consisted of peripheral blood. V and J are TRBV19 and TRBJ1-5; no clear D gene. This receptor was identified in a woman in her fifties or sixties with acute or convalescent COVID-19. The CDR3 region is CASSMLAQPQHF. Written as DNA, the CDR3 is TGTGCCAGTAGTATGTTGGCCCAGCCCCAGCATTTT.